This T cell receptor (beta chain) is drawn from a study of CD8+ T cells in alopecia areata. Extracted RNA was reverse transcribed into cDNA, the sequencing template. Sequencing was performed with immunoSEQ multiplex PCR; in TCRdb, only in-frame clones are kept and a portion is missing. The sample lists over 150,000 clones, roughly 50% seen once, with roughly 5% in the top ten. Losses at the gene ends were 5 bases for V and 10 bases for J; bases not matched to a gene: 3. The CDR3 is 14 residues long. From germline, CDR1 is MNHEY and CDR2 SMNVEV (reference sequence). This clonotype was obtained from a human donor in good health. The chain links TRBV27 to TRBJ1-6, with 12 bases aligning to TRBD1. The sequencing input was CD8+ T cells sorted from blood. CDR3 coding DNA: TGTGCCAGCAGTCCCGGGACAGGGGGCTCACCCCTCCACTTT. Encoded protein: CASSPGTGGSPLHF.